A selection of T cell receptor beta chains follows, all from one sample in a study of tumor-infiltrating lymphocytes in primary liver carcinoma. TCRdb re-called the multiplex PCR reads with MiXCR, one entry per CDR3 protein. There are more than 150,000 distinct CDR3 sequences in the sample; about 55% occur only once, and 70% to 80% lies in the top ten. Sequencing input: peripheral blood. These receptor sequences come from a man aged 35-49 years with primary liver carcinoma and hepatitis B virus infection. The CDR3 runs from the conserved cysteine through the conserved F or W. Each record gives: J gene, V gene, clone size, CDR3 length, D gene, CDR3 DNA, CDR3 protein. The D gene is left open where the match is weak. Expanded clones get a size class; other rows say once, few or many, or leave the size out.

J gene: TRBJ1-2
V gene: TRBV11-3
clone size: NA
CDR3 length: 15
D gene: NA
CDR3 DNA: TGTGCCAGCAGCTCTCCTATTGACCCCTACTATGGCTACACCTTC
CDR3 protein: CASSSPIDPYYGYTF

J gene: TRBJ2-7
V gene: TRBV11-2
clone size: NA
CDR3 length: 16
D gene: NA
CDR3 DNA: TGTGCCAGCAGCCCCATCCGCCGAAAGGGAGCCTACGAGCAGTACTTC
CDR3 protein: CASSPIRRKGAYEQYF

J gene: TRBJ1-6
V gene: TRBV11-3
clone size: many
CDR3 length: 13
D gene: NA
CDR3 DNA: TGTGCCAGCAGCTTAGATTGGAACTCACCCCTCCACTTT
CDR3 protein: CASSLDWNSPLHF

J gene: TRBJ2-1
V gene: TRBV6-5
clone size: NA
CDR3 length: 15
D gene: NA
CDR3 DNA: TGTGCCAGCAGCAAAGGGGCGCGTTCCTACAATGTGCAGTTCTTC
CDR3 protein: CASSKGARSYNVQFF

J gene: TRBJ1-1
V gene: TRBV12-3/TRBV12-4
clone size: NA
CDR3 length: 14
D gene: NA
CDR3 DNA: TGTGCCAGTAGACGCCTACAGGAGAACACTGAAGCTTTCTTT
CDR3 protein: CASRRLQENTEAFF

J gene: TRBJ1-1
V gene: TRBV30
clone size: few
CDR3 length: 12
D gene: NA
CDR3 DNA: TGTGCCTGGAGTCGGCAAGATACAGAAGCTTTCTTT
CDR3 protein: CAWSRQDTEAFF

J gene: TRBJ1-1
V gene: TRBV11-2
clone size: NA
CDR3 length: 13
D gene: NA
CDR3 DNA: TGTGCCGGCAGCGCCGACATGGGCGACCAAGCTTTCTTT
CDR3 protein: CAGSADMGDQAFF

J gene: TRBJ2-5
V gene: TRBV12-3/TRBV12-4
clone size: NA
CDR3 length: 13
D gene: TRBD2
CDR3 DNA: TGTGCCAGCAGTAGGACTAGCGCAGAGACCCAGTACTTC
CDR3 protein: CASSRTSAETQYF

J gene: TRBJ1-5
V gene: TRBV4-1
clone size: NA
CDR3 length: 16
D gene: TRBD1
CDR3 DNA: TGCGCCAGCAGCCGAGGGGACAGTTATAGCAATCAGCCCCAGCATTTT
CDR3 protein: CASSRGDSYSNQPQHF

J gene: TRBJ2-7
V gene: TRBV7-9
clone size: NA
CDR3 length: 14
D gene: TRBD1
CDR3 DNA: TGTGCTAGCAGCTCGGGACAGGTTATCTACGAGCAGTACTTC
CDR3 protein: CASSSGQVIYEQYF

J gene: TRBJ1-5
V gene: TRBV4-1
clone size: NA
CDR3 length: 15
D gene: NA
CDR3 DNA: TGCGCCAGCGGCCGAAGAGGAGGGGACGGCCAGCCCCAGCATTTT
CDR3 protein: CASGRRGGDGQPQHF

J gene: TRBJ2-1
V gene: TRBV4-2
clone size: once
CDR3 length: 16
D gene: TRBD2
CDR3 DNA: TGTGCCAGCAGCCAGGAGACTAGCGGTTACTACAGTGAGCAGTCCTTC
CDR3 protein: CASSQETSGYYSEQSF

J gene: TRBJ2-2
V gene: TRBV11-2
clone size: NA
CDR3 length: 19
D gene: TRBD2
CDR3 DNA: TGTGCCAGCAACGCGTTAGCGGGAGGGCCCCTTTCGAACACCGGGAAGCTGTTTTTT
CDR3 protein: CASNALAGGPLSNTGKLFF

J gene: TRBJ2-5
V gene: TRBV11-2
clone size: many
CDR3 length: 15
D gene: NA
CDR3 DNA: TGTGCCAGCAGCTTAGATCTCGGTAGAGGGGAGACCCAGTACTTC
CDR3 protein: CASSLDLGRGETQYF

J gene: TRBJ2-3
V gene: TRBV29-1
clone size: many
CDR3 length: 13
D gene: NA
CDR3 DNA: TGCAGCGTTCAGGAGGGGGCCCCAGATACGCAGTATTTT
CDR3 protein: CSVQEGAPDTQYF

J gene: TRBJ2-7
V gene: TRBV11-2
clone size: NA
CDR3 length: 15
D gene: TRBD1
CDR3 DNA: TGTGCCAGCAGCTTACGATGGACAGGGGATAACGAGCAGTACTTC
CDR3 protein: CASSLRWTGDNEQYF

J gene: TRBJ2-2
V gene: TRBV6-6
clone size: NA
CDR3 length: 16
D gene: TRBD1
CDR3 DNA: TGTGCCAGCAGTTACTCGGGGACAGGGTGGACCGGGAAGCTGTTTTTT
CDR3 protein: CASSYSGTGWTGKLFF

J gene: TRBJ2-7
V gene: TRBV12-3/TRBV12-4
clone size: few
CDR3 length: 13
D gene: NA
CDR3 DNA: TGTGCCAGCAGTTCGCAGCCGGACGACGAGCAGTACTTC
CDR3 protein: CASSSQPDDEQYF

J gene: TRBJ2-5
V gene: TRBV6-1
clone size: few
CDR3 length: 14
D gene: NA
CDR3 DNA: TGTGCCAGCTACCCTTGGGACCGGGGAGAGACCCAGTACTTC
CDR3 protein: CASYPWDRGETQYF

J gene: TRBJ2-3
V gene: TRBV29-1
clone size: many
CDR3 length: 12
D gene: TRBD1
CDR3 DNA: TGCAGCGCTACAGGGGGCACAGATACGCAGTATTTT
CDR3 protein: CSATGGTDTQYF

J gene: TRBJ2-4
V gene: TRBV7-9
clone size: NA
CDR3 length: 13
D gene: NA
CDR3 DNA: TGTGCCAGCAGCCTCCAGGGGTCGAGCATTCAGTACTTC
CDR3 protein: CASSLQGSSIQYF

J gene: TRBJ1-5
V gene: TRBV5-5
clone size: NA
CDR3 length: 15
D gene: NA
CDR3 DNA: TGTGCCAGCACCCCTGGGGCTACCGGGAATCAGCCCCAGCATTTT
CDR3 protein: CASTPGATGNQPQHF

J gene: TRBJ1-1
V gene: TRBV6-1
clone size: NA
CDR3 length: 14
D gene: NA
CDR3 DNA: TGTGCCAGCAGTGAAGTGTTCATAAACACTGAAGCTTTCTTT
CDR3 protein: CASSEVFINTEAFF

J gene: TRBJ2-1
V gene: TRBV11-2
clone size: many
CDR3 length: 13
D gene: NA
CDR3 DNA: TGTGCCAGCAGCTTAGATCGGGCTGATGAGCAGTTCTTC
CDR3 protein: CASSLDRADEQFF

J gene: TRBJ2-7
V gene: TRBV28
clone size: NA
CDR3 length: 15
D gene: TRBD1
CDR3 DNA: TGTGCCAGCAGTTCCCGCCTCCAGGGGGACTACGAGCAGTACTTC
CDR3 protein: CASSSRLQGDYEQYF

J gene: TRBJ2-7
V gene: TRBV29-1
clone size: many
CDR3 length: 16
D gene: TRBD2
CDR3 DNA: TGCAGCGTTGAAGATAGAGGGACTAGCGGACACTACGAGCAGTACTTC
CDR3 protein: CSVEDRGTSGHYEQYF

J gene: TRBJ2-3
V gene: TRBV11-3
clone size: once
CDR3 length: 14
D gene: TRBD1
CDR3 DNA: TGTGCCAGCAGCTCCGGACAGGGCGCATATACGAAGTATTTT
CDR3 protein: CASSSGQGAYTKYF

J gene: TRBJ2-2
V gene: TRBV4-2
clone size: NA
CDR3 length: 15
D gene: NA
CDR3 DNA: TGTGCCAGCAACCAAACCCGGGGCACAACCGGGGAGCTGTTTTTT
CDR3 protein: CASNQTRGTTGELFF

J gene: TRBJ2-5
V gene: TRBV4-2
clone size: few
CDR3 length: 14
D gene: NA
CDR3 DNA: TGTGCCAGCAGCCAAGTGACAGCAGGGGAGACCCAGTACTTC
CDR3 protein: CASSQVTAGETQYF

J gene: TRBJ1-6
V gene: TRBV12-3/TRBV12-4
clone size: NA
CDR3 length: 14
D gene: NA
CDR3 DNA: TGTGCCAGCAGTTTAAACATGGAGGATTCACCCCTCCACTTT
CDR3 protein: CASSLNMEDSPLHF

J gene: TRBJ2-1
V gene: TRBV7-8
clone size: once
CDR3 length: 18
D gene: NA
CDR3 DNA: TGTGCCTGCAGCTTATTGGCCGGGAGTAGCATGGCCTACAATGAGCAGTTCTTC
CDR3 protein: CACSLLAGSSMAYNEQFF

J gene: TRBJ2-1
V gene: TRBV12-3/TRBV12-4
clone size: NA
CDR3 length: 12
D gene: NA
CDR3 DNA: TGTGTCAGCACCCCGGAGGGTGATGAGCAGTTCTTC
CDR3 protein: CVSTPEGDEQFF

J gene: TRBJ1-4
V gene: TRBV30
clone size: NA
CDR3 length: 11
D gene: NA
CDR3 DNA: TGTGCCTGGGACATAAATGAAAAACTGTTTTTT
CDR3 protein: CAWDINEKLFF

J gene: TRBJ2-3
V gene: TRBV28
clone size: once
CDR3 length: 16
D gene: NA
CDR3 DNA: TGTGCCAACAGCTCCGCAGTGACTTTCGTGAGAGATACGCAGTATTTT
CDR3 protein: CANSSAVTFVRDTQYF

J gene: TRBJ2-1
V gene: TRBV9
clone size: NA
CDR3 length: 15
D gene: TRBD2
CDR3 DNA: TGTGCCAGCAGCGCGTATAGCGGGATGGGCAATGAGCAGTTCTTC
CDR3 protein: CASSAYSGMGNEQFF